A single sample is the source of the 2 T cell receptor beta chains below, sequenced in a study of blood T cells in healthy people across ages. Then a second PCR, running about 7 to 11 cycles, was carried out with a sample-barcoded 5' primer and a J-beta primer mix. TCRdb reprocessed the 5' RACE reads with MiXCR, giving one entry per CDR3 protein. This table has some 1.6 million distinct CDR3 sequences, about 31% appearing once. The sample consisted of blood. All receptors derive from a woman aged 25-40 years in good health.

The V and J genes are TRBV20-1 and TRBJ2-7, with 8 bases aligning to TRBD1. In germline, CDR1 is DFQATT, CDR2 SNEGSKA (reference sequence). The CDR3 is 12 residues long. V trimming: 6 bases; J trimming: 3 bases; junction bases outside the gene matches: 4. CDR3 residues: CSAGTGYYEQYF. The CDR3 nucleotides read TGCAGTGCCGGGACAGGCTACTACGAGCAGTACTTC.

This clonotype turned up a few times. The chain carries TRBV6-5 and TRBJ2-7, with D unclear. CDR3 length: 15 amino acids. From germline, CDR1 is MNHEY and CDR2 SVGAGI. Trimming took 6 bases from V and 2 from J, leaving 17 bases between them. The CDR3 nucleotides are TGTGCCAGCAGCTACGGACGCGGAGATACCTACGAGCAGTACTTC. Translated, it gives CASSYGRGDTYEQYF.